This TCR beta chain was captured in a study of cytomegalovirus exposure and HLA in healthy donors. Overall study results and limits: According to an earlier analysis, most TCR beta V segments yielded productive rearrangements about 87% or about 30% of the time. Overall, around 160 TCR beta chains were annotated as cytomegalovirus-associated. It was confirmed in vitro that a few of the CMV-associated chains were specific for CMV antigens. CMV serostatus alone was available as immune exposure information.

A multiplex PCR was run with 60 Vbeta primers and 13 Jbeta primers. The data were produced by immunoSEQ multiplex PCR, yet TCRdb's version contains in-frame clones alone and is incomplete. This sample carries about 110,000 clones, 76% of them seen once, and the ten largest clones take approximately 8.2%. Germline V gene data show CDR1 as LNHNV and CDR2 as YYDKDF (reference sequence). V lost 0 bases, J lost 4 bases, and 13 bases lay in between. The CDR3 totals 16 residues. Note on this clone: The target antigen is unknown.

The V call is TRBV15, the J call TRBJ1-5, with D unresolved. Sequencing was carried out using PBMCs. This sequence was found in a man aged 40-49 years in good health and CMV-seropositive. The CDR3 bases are TGTGCCACCAGCAGAGATGGGAGAGCGGGGAATCAGCCCCAGCATTTT. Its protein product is CATSRDGRAGNQPQHF. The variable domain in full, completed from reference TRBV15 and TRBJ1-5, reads DAMVIQNPRYQVTQFGKPVTLSCSQTLNHNVMYWYQQKSSQAPKLLFHYYDKDFNNEADTPDNFQSRRPNTSFCFLDIRSPGLGDTAMYLCATSRDGRAGNQPQHFGDGTRLSIL.